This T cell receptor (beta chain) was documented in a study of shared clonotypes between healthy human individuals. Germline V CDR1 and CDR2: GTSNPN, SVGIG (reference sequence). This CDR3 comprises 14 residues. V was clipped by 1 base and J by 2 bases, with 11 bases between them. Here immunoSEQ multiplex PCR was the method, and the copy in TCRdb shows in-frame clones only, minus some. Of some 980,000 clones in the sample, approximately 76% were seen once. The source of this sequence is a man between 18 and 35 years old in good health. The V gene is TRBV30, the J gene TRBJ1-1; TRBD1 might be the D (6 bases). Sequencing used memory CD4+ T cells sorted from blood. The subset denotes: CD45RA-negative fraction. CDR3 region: CAWSALQGNTEAFF. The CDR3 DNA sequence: TGTGCCTGGAGTGCATTACAGGGTAACACTGAAGCTTTCTTT. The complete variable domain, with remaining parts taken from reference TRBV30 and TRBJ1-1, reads SQTIHQWPATLVQPVGSPLSLECTVEGTSNPNLYWYRQAAGRGLQLLFYSVGIGQISSEVPQNLSASRPQDRQFILSSKKLLLSDSGFYLCAWSALQGNTEAFFGQGTRLTVV.